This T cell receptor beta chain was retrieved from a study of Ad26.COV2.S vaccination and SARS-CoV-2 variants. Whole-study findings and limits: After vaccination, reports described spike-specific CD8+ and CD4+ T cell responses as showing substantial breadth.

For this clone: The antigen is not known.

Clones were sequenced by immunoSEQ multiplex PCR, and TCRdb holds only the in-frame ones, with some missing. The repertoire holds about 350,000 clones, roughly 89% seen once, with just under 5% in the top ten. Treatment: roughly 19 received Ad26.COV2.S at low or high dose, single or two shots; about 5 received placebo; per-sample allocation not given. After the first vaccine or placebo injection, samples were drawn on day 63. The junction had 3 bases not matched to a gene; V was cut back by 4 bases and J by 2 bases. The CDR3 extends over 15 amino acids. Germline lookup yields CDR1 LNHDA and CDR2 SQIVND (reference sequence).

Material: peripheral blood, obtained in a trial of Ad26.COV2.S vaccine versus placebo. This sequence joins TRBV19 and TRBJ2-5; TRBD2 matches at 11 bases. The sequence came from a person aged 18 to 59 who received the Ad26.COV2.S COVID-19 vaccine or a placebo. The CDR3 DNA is TGTGCCAGTAGTAAACTAGCGGGAGAGCAAGAGACCCAGTACTTC. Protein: CASSKLAGEQETQYF.